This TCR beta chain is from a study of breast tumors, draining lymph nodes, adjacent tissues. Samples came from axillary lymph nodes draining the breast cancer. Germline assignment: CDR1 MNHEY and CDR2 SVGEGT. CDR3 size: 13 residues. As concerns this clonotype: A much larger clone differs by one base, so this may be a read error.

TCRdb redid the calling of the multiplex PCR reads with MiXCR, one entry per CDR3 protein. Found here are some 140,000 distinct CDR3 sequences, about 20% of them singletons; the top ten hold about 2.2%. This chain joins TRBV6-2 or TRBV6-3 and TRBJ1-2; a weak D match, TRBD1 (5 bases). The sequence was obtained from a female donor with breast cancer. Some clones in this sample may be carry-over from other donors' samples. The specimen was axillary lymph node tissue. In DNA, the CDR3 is TGTGCCAGCAGTCCCCATGGGACCTATGGCCACACCTTC. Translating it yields CASSPHGTYGHTF.